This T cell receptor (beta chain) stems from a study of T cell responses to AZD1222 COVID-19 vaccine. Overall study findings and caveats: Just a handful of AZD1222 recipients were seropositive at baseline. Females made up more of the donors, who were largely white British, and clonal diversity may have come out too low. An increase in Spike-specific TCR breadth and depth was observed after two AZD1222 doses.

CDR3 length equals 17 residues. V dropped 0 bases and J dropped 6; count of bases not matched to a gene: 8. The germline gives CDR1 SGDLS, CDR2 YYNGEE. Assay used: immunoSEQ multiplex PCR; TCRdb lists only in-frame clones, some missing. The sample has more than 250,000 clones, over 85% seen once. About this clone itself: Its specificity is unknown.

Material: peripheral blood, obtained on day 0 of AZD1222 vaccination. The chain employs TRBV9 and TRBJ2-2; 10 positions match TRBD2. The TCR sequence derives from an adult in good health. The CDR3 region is CASSVGVSGRASGELFF. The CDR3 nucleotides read TGTGCCAGCAGCGTAGGGGTCAGCGGGAGGGCCTCCGGGGAGCTGTTTTTT.